The 23 T cell receptor beta chains presented below share a single source sample, sequenced in a study of control samples from healthy donors and cancer patients. Sequencing used immunoSEQ multiplex PCR; TCRdb keeps in-frame clones, though not all of them. This sample has tens of thousands of clones, with roughly 83% found just once. The sample comprised PBMCs. All receptors derive from a man in his sixties or seventies with lung cancer.

The CDR3 region is CASSQARGSGEKLFF. The CDR3 region has the DNA TGTGCCAGCAGCCAAGCTCGGGGGTCGGGGGAAAAACTGTTTTTT. The chain has TRBV14 and TRBJ1-4; D possibly corresponds to TRBD1 (5 bases). The CDR3 is made up of 15 amino acids. Trimming cost V 1 base and J 8 bases, with 14 bases left between them. Germline V gene data show CDR1 as SGHDN and CDR2 as FVKESK.

This clone came up a few times. The rearrangement uses TRBV19 and TRBJ1-2; D uncertain. Germline-derived CDR1 and CDR2 are LNHDA and SQIVND (reference sequence). V lost 4 bases, J lost 5 bases, and 11 bases lay in between. This CDR3 is built from 13 residues. As DNA, the CDR3 is TGTGCCAGTAGTACACTTACACCGTATGGCTACACCTTC. It translates to CASSTLTPYGYTF.

V and J are TRBV27 and TRBJ1-1; D possibly corresponds to TRBD1 (6 bases). Germline V gene data show CDR1 as MNHEY and CDR2 as SMNVEV (reference sequence). The ends were cut back, 6 bases at V and 6 bases at J, with 26 bases in the middle. This CDR3 has 17 amino acids. Written as DNA, the CDR3 is TGTGCCAGCAGAAACCCAACCAGGGGCGGACAGATATCTGAAGCTTTCTTT. Its protein product is CASRNPTRGGQISEAFF.

The V and J genes are TRBV5-1 and TRBJ2-1, with D perhaps matching TRBD2 (5 bases). The CDR3 contains 15 residues. Germline-derived CDR1 and CDR2 are SGHRS and YFSETQ. Trimming cost V 0 bases and J 4 bases, with 11 bases left between them. The CDR3 loop reads CASSLGRTSYNEQFF. The CDR3 DNA reads as TGCGCCAGCAGCTTGGGTCGGACTTCTTACAATGAGCAGTTCTTC.

The genes are TRBV11-3 and TRBJ2-1; no definite D call. Germline-derived CDR1 and CDR2 are SGHNT and YENEEA. The length of the CDR3 is 13 residues. Between the trimmed V and J ends, which lost 1 base and 4 bases, there was a span of 5 bases. The CDR3 DNA sequence: TGTGCCAGCAGCTTAGTAGGATACAATGAGCAGTTCTTC. Its translation is CASSLVGYNEQFF.

The chain links TRBV30 to TRBJ1-4; D is unclear. The V end was cut by 0 bases, the J end by 0 bases, with 11 bases between. This CDR3 is built from 16 residues. Germline V lookup: CDR1 GTSNPN, CDR2 SVGIG (reference sequence). The CDR3 bases are TGTGCCTGGAGTGTACTCTACAAGGCAACTAATGAAAAACTGTTTTTT. Encoded protein: CAWSVLYKATNEKLFF.

The rearrangement uses TRBV29-1 and TRBJ2-7; possibly TRBD1 or TRBD2 for D (5 bases each). CDR1 SQVTM and CDR2 ANQGSEA come from the germline V gene. With 7 bases removed from V and 4 bases from J, the gap between germline ends came to 14 bases. The CDR3 has 12 residues. CDR3 in DNA: TGCAGCGGGTCTACGGGGACGTACGAGCAGTACTTC. Translating gives CSGSTGTYEQYF.

This chain uses TRBV6-5 with TRBJ2-1; D not certain. Germline V gene data show CDR1 as MNHEY and CDR2 as SVGAGI. Trimming took 1 base from V and 0 from J, leaving 7 bases between them. The CDR3 has 15 residues. The CDR3 region is CASSYYPRSYNEQFF. The CDR3 nucleotides are TGTGCCAGCAGTTACTACCCTCGCTCCTACAATGAGCAGTTCTTC.

The gene calls are TRBV5-1 and TRBJ2-2; maybe TRBD1 (6 bases). V was cut by 4 bases and J by 5 bases, with 15 bases left in between. Germline-derived CDR1 and CDR2 are SGHRS and YFSETQ. This CDR3 comprises 15 residues. CDR3 sequence reads: CASSPSGQPTGELFF. CDR3 nucleotides: TGCGCCAGCAGCCCATCGGGACAACCTACCGGGGAGCTGTTTTTT.

Here the CDR3 reads CASSLEQGAITGELFF. The CDR3 nucleotides are TGTGCCAGCAGCTTGGAGCAGGGGGCTATCACCGGGGAGCTGTTTTTT. The V call is TRBV5-6, the J call TRBJ2-2; TRBD1 agrees at 8 bases. Germline values: CDR1 SGHDT, CDR2 YYEEEE. The CDR3 length is 16 residues. V dropped 0 bases and J dropped 4; count of bases not matched to a gene: 5.

V is TRBV3-1 (or the pseudogene TRBV3-2) and J is TRBJ2-2, with D hard to call. This CDR3 comprises 15 residues. Germline V gene sequence: CDR1 LGHDT, CDR2 YNNKEL (reference sequence). Deletions cut 0 bases from V and 4 bases from J, with 9 bases between. The CDR3 is CASSQDSLSTGELFF. The CDR3 nucleotides are TGTGCCAGCAGCCAAGACTCCCTGTCCACCGGGGAGCTGTTTTTT.

In nucleotides, the CDR3 is TGCGCCAGCAGCTTAACAGCATCGGGGGCCAACGTCCTGACTTTC. Its protein product is CASSLTASGANVLTF. V is TRBV5-1 and J is TRBJ2-6, with D unresolved. V was trimmed by 2 bases and J by 4 bases, leaving 10 bases between them. Germline loops: CDR1 SGHRS, CDR2 YFSETQ. The length of the CDR3 is 15 residues.

A word on this clone: The junction shows a germline mismatch at one end, possibly a read error. The chain employs TRBV14 and TRBJ2-7; TRBD1 or TRBD2 may be the D gene (5 bases each). This CDR3 is built from 13 residues. Germline assignment: CDR1 SGHDN and CDR2 FVKESK. The CDR3 nucleotides read TGTGCCACCAGCCAGAGGGGTGCCTACGAGCAGTACTTC. Its translation is CATSQRGAYEQYF.

This chain connects TRBV19 to TRBJ2-3; no definite D call. This CDR3 has 11 residues. The ends were cut back, 9 bases at V and 0 bases at J, with 4 bases in the middle. CDR1 is LNHDA, CDR2 SQIVND, per germline (reference sequence). The CDR3: CASLSTDTQYF. In DNA, the CDR3 is TGTGCCAGCCTTAGCACAGATACGCAGTATTTT.

This chain uses TRBV6-1 with TRBJ1-3; 12 bases match TRBD1. Germline loops: CDR1 MNHNS, CDR2 SASEGT. The CDR3 length is 20 residues. The junction had 9 bases not matched to a gene; V was cut back by 0 bases and J by 0 bases. This CDR3 is CASSEAIGTGGLSSGNTIYF. The DNA for the CDR3 is TGTGCCAGCAGTGAAGCAATAGGGACAGGGGGCCTCAGCTCTGGAAACACCATATATTTT.

This clone was detected a few times. V is TRBV7-8 and J is TRBJ1-6; 7 nucleotides line up with TRBD1. This CDR3 comprises 16 residues. With 5 bases clipped from V and 4 bases from J, the junction kept 8 bases outside the gene matches. Germline CDR1 reads SGHVS; CDR2 reads FQNEAQ. CDR3 region: CASSHDRVFYNSPLHF. CDR3 in DNA: TGTGCCAGCAGCCACGACAGGGTTTTTTATAATTCACCCCTCCACTTT.

The rearrangement links TRBV27 to TRBJ2-7; 9 bases map to TRBD1. This CDR3 is 16 amino acids long. The ends lost 5 bases at V and 7 bases at J; junction bases unmatched: 15. The germline CDR1 and CDR2 sequences are MNHEY and SMNVEV (reference sequence). The CDR3 DNA is TGTGCCAGCAGTCGAGTACGGGACAGGGTAATAAGGGAGCAGTACTTC. This encodes CASSRVRDRVIREQYF.

The genes are TRBV9 and TRBJ2-2, with 10 positions matching TRBD1. Germline V gene lookup returns CDR1 SGDLS and CDR2 YYNGEE. The CDR3 is 14 amino acids. With V trimmed by 4 bases and J by 5 bases, 2 bases remained unmatched. In DNA form, the CDR3 reads TGTGCCAGCAGCCGGGGACAGGGGACCGGGGAGCTGTTTTTT. Its translation: CASSRGQGTGELFF.

In its sample, this clone was seen once. This chain uses TRBV7-9 with TRBJ1-5; tentatively, D is TRBD1 (6 bases). The CDR3 has 14 amino acids. V was cut by 5 bases and J by 2 bases, with 10 bases left in between. CDR1 and CDR2 (germline): SEHNR, FQNEAQ (reference sequence). The CDR3 here is CASSLQGGNQPQHF. The DNA of the CDR3 is TGTGCCAGCAGCCTACAGGGCGGCAATCAGCCCCAGCATTTT.

This CDR3 reads CASSEAQNQPQHF. Written as DNA, the CDR3 is TGTGCCAGCAGTGAAGCCCAGAATCAGCCCCAGCATTTT. This chain links TRBV6-1 with TRBJ1-5; D gene unclear. Germline CDR1 and CDR2: MNHNS and SASEGT. The CDR3 contains 13 residues. The V end was cut by 0 bases, the J end by 4 bases, with 4 bases between.

This sequence joins TRBV18 and TRBJ2-1; TRBD2 agrees at 9 bases. The CDR3 is 15 amino acids. V shed 6 bases and J 2 bases; nucleotides not matched to a gene: 5. The germline V gene encodes CDR1 KGHSH and CDR2 LQKENI. CDR3 nucleotide sequence: TGTGCCAGCTCGCAACTAGCGGGCGCCTACAATGAGCAGTTCTTC. This gives the protein CASSQLAGAYNEQFF.

The chain recombines TRBV7-3 with TRBJ2-3; D unresolved. CDR3 length: 14 residues. Trimming took 2 bases from V and 3 from J, leaving 9 bases between them. From germline, CDR1 is SGHTA and CDR2 FQGTGA. CDR3 protein: CASSLVGVTDTQYF. CDR3 nucleotide sequence: TGTGCCAGCAGCTTAGTTGGGGTAACAGATACGCAGTATTTT.

This clone was picked up a small number of times. The chain employs TRBV4-3 and TRBJ2-7; no clear D. The CDR3 consists of 14 residues. CDR1 and CDR2 from the germline V gene are LGHNA and YSLEER. V was pared by 0 bases and J by 2 bases, with 8 bases between. The CDR3 nucleotides read TGCGCCAGCAGCCAAGACGAGACAACCTACGAGCAGTACTTC. This translates into CASSQDETTYEQYF.